This entry features one T cell receptor beta chain sequence. The data were obtained in a study of shared clonotypes between healthy human individuals. The repertoire was sequenced with immunoSEQ multiplex PCR; TCRdb's copy has only in-frame clones and lacks some. This sample has some 2,000,000 clones, with 90% to 95% found just once. Germline V gene sequence: CDR1 SGHTA, CDR2 FQGNSA. After removal of 5 bases from V and 5 bases from J, the junction contained 4 bases not matched to a gene. This CDR3 is 13 amino acids long. The source is a man aged 18 to 30 in good health. Sequencing used naive CD4+ T cells sorted from blood. Subset denoted: CD45RA+ positively selected. The chain couples TRBV7-2 to TRBJ1-2; 8 nucleotides align to TRBD1. CDR3 nucleotides: TGTGCCAGCAGCCCAGGGGGCGTTTATGGCTACACCTTC. Amino acid sequence: CASSPGGVYGYTF.